This T cell receptor beta chain was found in a study of beta chain features in type 1 diabetes. General study findings and limits: The naive, central memory and Treg TCRB repertoires of patients appeared to be more similar to one another than those of healthy donors. Moderate but significant shortening of TCRB CDR3s was recorded in all four CD4+ subsets from Type 1 diabetes patients. The VDJ junctions of type 1 diabetes patients carried fewer insertions and more deletions.

This clone was seen at least ten times. Antigen unknown. The CDR3 length is 14 residues. Germline-derived CDR1 and CDR2 are MDHEN and SYDVKM. The junction had 5 bases not matched to a gene; V was cut back by 8 bases and J by 3 bases. Staining for CD45RO/CCR7/CD25/CD127/CD95/CD27 allowed sorting of CD4+ naive, central memory, regulatory and stem cell-like memory cells. The sequenced template was cDNA made from the entire isolated RNA. TCRdb's copy holds only in-frame clones and misses some; the assay was immunoSEQ multiplex PCR. The sample lists 120,000 or so clones; around 15% were seen once. The chain carries TRBV28 and TRBJ2-1, with 9 positions matching TRBD2. The receptor's source is a man aged 18 to 30 with type 1 diabetes. Sequencing was done on a sample of central memory CD4+ T cells from blood. The CDR3: CASGLAGDYNEQFF. DNA of the CDR3: TGTGCCAGCGGCTTAGCGGGAGACTACAATGAGCAGTTCTTC.